This T cell receptor beta chain was obtained from a study of T-cell memory formation after mild COVID-19. Study results and caveats: Contracting clones from day 15 to 85 had balanced CD4/CD8; later expanders favoured CD4+.

TCRdb processed the 5' RACE reads anew with MiXCR; each CDR3 protein has one entry. The table lists hundreds of thousands of distinct CDR3 sequences, just over 20% of them singletons. The table lists this clonotype with a few counts. What it binds is not known. Germline lookup yields CDR1 KGHSY and CDR2 FQNENV. The junction had 5 bases not matched to a gene; V was cut back by 2 bases and J by 5 bases. The CDR3 has 14 amino acids. The sequence came from an adult woman who had mild COVID-19 (a few samples of this study predate the infection). Cell type and time point are not known. Sequenced input: PBMCs or a T cell subset sorted from them (not recorded which). The chain uses TRBV16 and TRBJ1-1; TRBD1 agrees at 7 bases. The CDR3 DNA reads as TGTGCCAGCAGCCAAACTCAGGGGGGGACTGAAGCTTTCTTT. Protein sequence: CASSQTQGGTEAFF.